The 21 T cell receptor beta chains presented below share a single source sample, sequenced in a study of T cells in Graves' hyperthyroidism and ophthalmopathy. From RNA transcripts, TCR beta CDR3 regions were amplified. The HTBI set primed first-round TCR CDR3 RT-PCR. TCRdb recomputed calls from the multiplex PCR reads with MiXCR, one row per CDR3 protein. This table has 350,000 to 400,000 distinct CDR3 sequences, over 15% appearing once. The specimen sequenced was blood. Receptors originate from a woman aged 18-29 years with Graves' hyperthyroidism.

This clonotype was counted at least ten times. The chain uses TRBV2 and TRBJ2-2; D gene ambiguous. Germline CDR1 reads SNHLY; CDR2 reads FYNNEI. The CDR3 extends over 14 amino acids. V dropped 7 bases and J dropped 0 bases, with 9 bases sitting between them. As DNA, the CDR3 is TGTGCCAGCAAGGAGCTAGCGAACACCGGGGAGCTGTTTTTT. Residues: CASKELANTGELFF.

This clonotype was observed at least ten times. The J gene is TRBJ1-2, the V gene TRBV12-3 or TRBV12-4; possibly TRBD1 for D (5 bases). This CDR3 has 14 residues. V lost 5 bases, J lost 0 bases, and 10 bases lay in between. DNA for the CDR3: TGTGCCAGCAGTAAGGACAACCCTAACTATGGCTACACCTTC. This translates into CASSKDNPNYGYTF.

This clonotype occurred many times. The chain combines TRBV6-5 with TRBJ1-2; 12 nucleotides match TRBD1. The germline CDR1 and CDR2 sequences are MNHEY and SVGAGI. The CDR3 has 15 amino acids. V was clipped by 2 bases and J by 8 bases; unmatched bases: 6. The CDR3 DNA is TGTGCCAGCAGTTACGGGGGACAGGGGGCGAGCGGCTACACCTTC. Amino acids: CASSYGGQGASGYTF.

In this sample, this clonotype turned up many times. The chain combines TRBV20-1 with TRBJ2-7, with D possibly matching TRBD1 (5 bases). The germline V and J ends were trimmed by 3 bases and 3 bases, with 12 bases remaining between them. The CDR3 is 13 residues long. Germline CDR1 DFQATT, CDR2 SNEGSKA (reference sequence). CDR3: CSARGQGVYEQYF. DNA of the CDR3: TGCAGTGCTAGGGGTCAGGGTGTCTACGAGCAGTACTTC.

There are many counts of this clonotype. The chain recombines TRBV20-1 with TRBJ2-7; D not resolved. The CDR3 is 14 amino acids. V was trimmed by 0 bases and J by 0 bases, leaving 9 bases between them. Germline CDR1 DFQATT, CDR2 SNEGSKA (reference sequence). CDR3 nucleotide sequence: TGCAGTGCTAGAGATCAACCGGTCTCCTACGAGCAGTACTTC. Encoded protein: CSARDQPVSYEQYF.

This clonotype occurred many times. The chain links TRBV20-1 to TRBJ2-7, with 8 nucleotides matching TRBD1. Trimming took 2 bases from V and 3 from J; bases not matched to a gene: 12. The CDR3 totals 16 residues. Germline V gene lookup returns CDR1 DFQATT and CDR2 SNEGSKA (reference sequence). CDR3 nucleotide sequence: TGCAGTGCTAGATCAACTGCCGGGACAGGCCGCTACGAGCAGTACTTC. Translated, it gives CSARSTAGTGRYEQYF.

There are a few counts of this clonotype. DNA of the CDR3: TGTGCCAGCAGTTCTTCCGGGACAGGGCGGGGGAAAGCTTTCTTT. Protein: CASSSSGTGRGKAFF. The gene calls are TRBV27 and TRBJ1-1; 9 bases map to TRBD1. Trimming removed 4 bases from V and 9 bases from J; junction bases left unmatched: 12. Germline CDR1 is MNHEY and CDR2 is SMNVEV (reference sequence). This CDR3 spans 15 amino acids.

This clonotype was observed a handful of times. This sequence joins TRBV6-5 and TRBJ2-5; TRBD1 might be the D (5 bases). The germline CDR1 and CDR2 sequences are MNHEY and SVGAGI. This CDR3 comprises 16 residues. V lost 0 bases and J 0 bases, leaving 11 bases between the germline ends. The CDR3 bases are TGTGCCAGCAGTTACTCGAGTAGCAGGGACCAAGAGACCCAGTACTTC. As protein: CASSYSSSRDQETQYF.

With respect to this clonotype: The final CDR3 position lacks the conserved phenylalanine or tryptophan, pointing to a likely read error. The limits of the CDR3 on the DNA are not certain, so only TCRdb's listed CDR3 is given. The J gene is TRBJ1-2, the V gene TRBV6-1; TRBD1, the table's D call, was not compared with the DNA. Germline V CDR1 and CDR2: MNHNS, SASEGT. From its first to its last residue, the CDR3 has 15 amino acids. CDR3 sequence: CASSEPGQANYGYTV.

This clonotype was observed at least ten times. The rearrangement joins TRBV28 to TRBJ2-5, with D possibly called TRBD1 or TRBD2 (6 bases each). This CDR3 spans 15 amino acids. Germline CDR1 MDHEN, CDR2 SYDVKM. V was shortened by 11 bases and J by 0 bases, with 19 bases between the two germline ends. The CDR3 sequence is CAPPCPGAYQETQYF. In DNA form, the CDR3 reads TGTGCCCCACCCTGTCCGGGGGCGTACCAAGAGACCCAGTACTTC.

A note on this clonotype: A much larger clone sits a single nucleotide away, making a read error possible. This rearrangement joins TRBV5-1 to TRBJ2-5, with 9 bases matching TRBD2. The CDR3 contains 15 residues. Losses at the gene ends were 0 bases for V and 5 bases for J; bases not matched to a gene: 5. Germline CDR1 and CDR2: SGHRS and YFSETQ. The CDR3 DNA follows: TGCGCCAGCAGCTTGGAGTCTAGCGGGGATGAGACCCAGTACTTC. Translating it yields CASSLESSGDETQYF.

This clonotype was counted many times. The chain employs TRBV3-1 and TRBJ2-5; D is uncertain. CDR1 and CDR2 from the germline V gene are LGHDT and YNNKEL (reference sequence). The CDR3 has 14 residues. V was trimmed by 1 base and J by 2 bases, leaving 8 bases between them. For the CDR3, the DNA is TGTGCCAGCAGCCAAGTCACAAGACAAGAGACCCAGTACTTC. Protein sequence: CASSQVTRQETQYF.

This clonotype occurred many times. This chain links TRBV7-3 with TRBJ1-3; D is undetermined. Looked up from germline, CDR1 is SGHTA and CDR2 is FQGTGA. Trimming pared 5 bases from V and 2 bases from J, leaving 25 bases between. This CDR3 is built from 19 residues. CDR3 DNA: TGTGCCAGCAGCCATTCTACCCGGCGTTGGCGGCTTGCTGGAAACACCATATATTTT. Its protein product is CASSHSTRRWRLAGNTIYF.

CDR3 nucleotides: TGTGCCAGCAGTTTGGAGGGACCCTACTATGGCTACACCTTC. Protein product: CASSLEGPYYGYTF. V usage is TRBV28 and J usage is TRBJ1-2; D is possibly TRBD1 (5 bases). CDR1 is MDHEN and CDR2 is SYDVKM in the germline V gene. Trimming shortened V by 3 bases and J by 3 bases, and 11 bases separated the two germline ends. The CDR3 has 14 amino acids.

There are a few counts of this clonotype. At one boundary the junction diverges from the germline segment, which might be a read error. DNA of the CDR3: TGTACCAGCAACCCCAGAGAAGAGACCCAGTACTTC. Its translation is CTSNPREETQYF. V and J are TRBV28 and TRBJ2-5; D is undetermined. CDR3 size: 12 residues. CDR1 is MDHEN, CDR2 SYDVKM, per germline.

The chain carries TRBV6-4 and TRBJ2-7; the match to TRBD1 covers 9 bases. With 6 bases clipped from V and 4 bases from J, the junction kept 7 bases outside the gene matches. The CDR3 length is 14 residues. Germline V CDR1 and CDR2: MRHNA, SNTAGT. CDR3 DNA sequence: TGTGCCAGCAGCAAGGGGACAGGGTCATACGAGCAGTACTTC. Its protein product is CASSKGTGSYEQYF.

The gene calls are TRBV15 and TRBJ1-2; 8 bases agree with TRBD1. This CDR3 has 16 residues. Germline CDR1 LNHNV, CDR2 YYDKDF (reference sequence). J was trimmed by 6 bases and V by 5 bases; bases with no gene match: 14. The CDR3: CATSQRLAGGGHGYTF. The CDR3 DNA is TGTGCCACCAGCCAAAGATTAGCAGGGGGCGGTCATGGCTACACCTTC. Using reference TRBV15 and TRBJ1-2 for the parts outside the CDR3, the full variable domain is DAMVIQNPRYQVTQFGKPVTLSCSQTLNHNVMYWYQQKSSQAPKLLFHYYDKDFNNEADTPDNFQSRRPNTSFCFLDIRSPGLGDTAMYLCATSQRLAGGGHGYTFGSGTRLTVV.

This clonotype came up many times. This chain links TRBV6-5 with TRBJ2-1; a weak D match, TRBD2 (5 bases). Trimming took off 2 bases at V and 8 bases at J, with 16 bases between the two ends. Germline V gene data show CDR1 as MNHEY and CDR2 as SVGAGI. This CDR3 is 15 amino acids long. CDR3 sequence reads: CASSYRSENWDEQFF. In DNA, the CDR3 is TGTGCCAGCAGTTACCGTAGCGAGAATTGGGATGAGCAGTTCTTC.

In its sample, this clonotype was seen many times. This chain links TRBV6-1 with TRBJ2-2, with D uncertain. Germline CDR1 reads MNHNS; CDR2 reads SASEGT. The CDR3 is 12 residues long. Trimming took off 7 bases at V and 1 base at J, with 4 bases between the two ends. The CDR3 reads CASNGNTGELFF. The CDR3 DNA follows: TGTGCCAGCAATGGGAACACCGGGGAGCTGTTTTTT.

Ten or more counts support this clonotype. This chain connects TRBV6-2 or TRBV6-3 to TRBJ2-7, with D maybe TRBD1 (6 bases). The CDR3 has 14 amino acids. Germline-derived CDR1 and CDR2 are MNHEY and SVGEGT. The V gene lost 0 bases and the J gene lost 2 bases, with 8 bases spanning the gap. CDR3 sequence reads: CASSYSQGTYEQYF. The CDR3 DNA reads as TGTGCCAGCAGTTACTCCCAGGGGACCTACGAGCAGTACTTC.

This clonotype was observed many times. The rearrangement links TRBV7-9 to TRBJ1-1; no clear D gene. The CDR3 length is 15 residues. Germline CDR1 is SEHNR and CDR2 is FQNEAQ (reference sequence). The germline V and J ends were trimmed by 5 bases and 1 base, with 14 bases remaining between them. In DNA, the CDR3 is TGTGCCAGCAGCCACGCACGAGACTCGAACACTGAAGCTTTCTTT. The encoded protein is CASSHARDSNTEAFF.